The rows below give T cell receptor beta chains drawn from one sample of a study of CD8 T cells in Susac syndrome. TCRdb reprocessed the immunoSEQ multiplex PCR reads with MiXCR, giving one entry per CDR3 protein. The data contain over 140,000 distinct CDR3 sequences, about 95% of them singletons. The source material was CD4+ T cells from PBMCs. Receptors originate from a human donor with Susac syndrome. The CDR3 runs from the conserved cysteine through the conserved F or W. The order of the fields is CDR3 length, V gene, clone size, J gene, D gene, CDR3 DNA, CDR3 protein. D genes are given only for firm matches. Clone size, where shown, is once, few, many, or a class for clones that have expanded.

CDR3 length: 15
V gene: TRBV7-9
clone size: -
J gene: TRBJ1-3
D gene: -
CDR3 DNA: TGTGCCAGCAGCTTCGTCCCGGAGGCTGGAAACACCATATATTTT
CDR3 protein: CASSFVPEAGNTIYF

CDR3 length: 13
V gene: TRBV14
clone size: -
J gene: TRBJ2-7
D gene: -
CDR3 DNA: TGTGCCAGCAGCCAAGTAGGCCCAATCGGGCAGTACTTC
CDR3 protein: CASSQVGPIGQYF

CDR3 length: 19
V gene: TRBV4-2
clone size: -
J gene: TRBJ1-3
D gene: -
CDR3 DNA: TGTGCCAGCAGCCAAGGATTCGCCGGGGGGGCCTTCTCTGGAAACACCATATATTTT
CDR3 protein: CASSQGFAGGAFSGNTIYF

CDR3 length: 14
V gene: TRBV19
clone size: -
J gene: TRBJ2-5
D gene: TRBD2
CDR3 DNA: TGTGCCAGTAGTAGGCGGGGGGGCACGGAGACCCAGTACTTC
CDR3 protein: CASSRRGGTETQYF

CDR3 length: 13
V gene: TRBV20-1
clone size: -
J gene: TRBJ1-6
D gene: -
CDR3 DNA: TGCAGTGCGAGGGACACCCGAAATTCACCCCTCCACTTT
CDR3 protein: CSARDTRNSPLHF

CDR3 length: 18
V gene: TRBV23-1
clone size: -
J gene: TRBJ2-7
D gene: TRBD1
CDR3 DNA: TGCGCCAGCAGTCAAGTCAAGCCAGCCGAGACAGGGATCCACGAGCAGTACTTC
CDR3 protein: CASSQVKPAETGIHEQYF

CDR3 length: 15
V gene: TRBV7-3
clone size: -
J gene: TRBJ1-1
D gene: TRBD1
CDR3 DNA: TGTGCCAGCAGCCCACAGGGGGCTAGTAACACTGAAGCTTTCTTT
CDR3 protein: CASSPQGASNTEAFF

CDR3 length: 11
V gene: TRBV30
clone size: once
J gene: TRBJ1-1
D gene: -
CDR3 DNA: TGTGCCTGGGAGGGAAAGGGACTAGCTTTCTTT
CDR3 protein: CAWEGKGLAFF

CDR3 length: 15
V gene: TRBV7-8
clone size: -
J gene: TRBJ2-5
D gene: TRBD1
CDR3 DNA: TGTGCCAGCAGCCCAAGGACAGGGCCCCAAGAGACCCAGTACTTC
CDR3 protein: CASSPRTGPQETQYF

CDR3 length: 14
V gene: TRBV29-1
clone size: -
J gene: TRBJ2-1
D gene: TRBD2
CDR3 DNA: TGCAGCGTTGCGGGGGGAAGCTCCTACAATGAGCAGTTCTTC
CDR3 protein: CSVAGGSSYNEQFF

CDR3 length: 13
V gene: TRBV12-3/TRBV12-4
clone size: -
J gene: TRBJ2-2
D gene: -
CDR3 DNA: TGTGCCAGCAGTCAAAGGGGTTACGGGGAGCTGTTTTTT
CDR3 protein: CASSQRGYGELFF

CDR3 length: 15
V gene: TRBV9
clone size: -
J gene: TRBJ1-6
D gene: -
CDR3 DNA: TGTGCCAGCAGCGTCGAATGGACGGCGGATTCACCCCTCCACTTT
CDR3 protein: CASSVEWTADSPLHF

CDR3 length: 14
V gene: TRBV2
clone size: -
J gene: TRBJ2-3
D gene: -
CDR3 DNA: TGTGCCAGCATTTCGGGGCCTAGCACAGATACGCAGTATTTT
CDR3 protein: CASISGPSTDTQYF

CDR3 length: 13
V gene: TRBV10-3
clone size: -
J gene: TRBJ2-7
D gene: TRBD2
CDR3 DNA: TGTGCCATCGGGGACGGGAGGACTTCCGAGCAGTACTTC
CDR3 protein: CAIGDGRTSEQYF

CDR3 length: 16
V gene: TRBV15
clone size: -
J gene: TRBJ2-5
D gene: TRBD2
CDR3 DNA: TGTGCCACCAGCAGAGATCCCAGCGGGGATGGGGAGACCCAGTACTTC
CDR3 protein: CATSRDPSGDGETQYF

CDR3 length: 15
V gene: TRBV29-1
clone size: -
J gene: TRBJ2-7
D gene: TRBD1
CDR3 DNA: TGCAGCGTTTCTGGCCGGGAGACAGGGGACTACGAGCAGTACTTC
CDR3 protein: CSVSGRETGDYEQYF

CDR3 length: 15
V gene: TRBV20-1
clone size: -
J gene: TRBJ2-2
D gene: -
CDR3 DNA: TGCAGTGCTAGCCCGGGACAACGGAACACCGGGGAGCTGTTTTTT
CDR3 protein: CSASPGQRNTGELFF

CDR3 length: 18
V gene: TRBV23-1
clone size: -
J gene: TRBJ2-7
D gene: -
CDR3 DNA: TGCGCCAGCACGCACCCCAACAGGGACGGAGAGGAAACCTACGAGCAGTACTTC
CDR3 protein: CASTHPNRDGEETYEQYF

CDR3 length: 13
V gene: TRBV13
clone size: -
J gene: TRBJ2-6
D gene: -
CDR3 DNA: TGTGCCAGCAGCCGCTCTGGGGCCAACGTCCTGACTTTC
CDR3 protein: CASSRSGANVLTF

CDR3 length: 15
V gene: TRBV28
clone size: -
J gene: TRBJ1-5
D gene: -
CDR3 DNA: TGTGCCAGCAGTAGCGAAGCCGGGACGGCCAGGACCCAGCATTTT
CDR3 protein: CASSSEAGTARTQHF

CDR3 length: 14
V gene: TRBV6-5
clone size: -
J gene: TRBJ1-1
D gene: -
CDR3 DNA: TGTGCCAGCAGTTACAGGGGCCCGGACACTGAAGCTTTCTTT
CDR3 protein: CASSYRGPDTEAFF

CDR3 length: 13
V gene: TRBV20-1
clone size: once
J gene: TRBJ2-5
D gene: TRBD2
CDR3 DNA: TGCAGTGCTAGTGTTAGCGGGGCAGAGACCCAGTACTTC
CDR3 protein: CSASVSGAETQYF

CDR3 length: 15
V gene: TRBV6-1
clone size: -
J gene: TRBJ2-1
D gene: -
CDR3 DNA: TGTGCCAGCAGGGGTCCCGGGGGATCCTACAATGAGCAGTTCTTC
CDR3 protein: CASRGPGGSYNEQFF

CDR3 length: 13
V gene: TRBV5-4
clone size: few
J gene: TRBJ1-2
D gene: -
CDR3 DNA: TGTGCCAGCAGCTCCACAGGAATCTATGGCTACACCTTC
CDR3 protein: CASSSTGIYGYTF

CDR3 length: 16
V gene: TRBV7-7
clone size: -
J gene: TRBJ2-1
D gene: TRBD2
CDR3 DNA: TGTGCTAGCAGCTTAGCGCCTAGCGGGTGGTCGGATGAGCAGTTCTTC
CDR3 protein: CASSLAPSGWSDEQFF

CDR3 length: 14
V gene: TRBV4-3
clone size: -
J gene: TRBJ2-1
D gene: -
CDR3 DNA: TGCGCCAGCAGCCAAAATACAGCGCGAAATGAGCAGTTCTTC
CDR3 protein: CASSQNTARNEQFF

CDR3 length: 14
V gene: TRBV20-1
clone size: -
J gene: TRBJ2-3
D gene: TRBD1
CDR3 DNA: TGCAGTGCGGACCGGGACAGGGTCACAGATACGCAGTATTTT
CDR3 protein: CSADRDRVTDTQYF

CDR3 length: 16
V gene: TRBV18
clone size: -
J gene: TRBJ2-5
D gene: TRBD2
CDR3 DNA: TGTGCCAGCTCCTACCAGGCCCGGGAGGGAGGAGAGACCCAGTACTTC
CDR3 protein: CASSYQAREGGETQYF

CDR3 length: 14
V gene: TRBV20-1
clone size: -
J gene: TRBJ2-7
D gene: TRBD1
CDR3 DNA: TGCAGTGCTCTACAGGGGGCGAGCGCCTACGAGCAGTACTTC
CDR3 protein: CSALQGASAYEQYF

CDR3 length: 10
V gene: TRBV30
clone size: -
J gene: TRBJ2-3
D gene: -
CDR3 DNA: TGTGCCTGGAGCGATGATACGCAGTATTTT
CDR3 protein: CAWSDDTQYF

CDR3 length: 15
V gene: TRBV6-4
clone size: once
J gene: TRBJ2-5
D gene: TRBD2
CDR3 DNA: TGTGCCAGCAGTGAAATAGCGGGAGATCAGGAGACCCAGTACTTC
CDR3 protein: CASSEIAGDQETQYF

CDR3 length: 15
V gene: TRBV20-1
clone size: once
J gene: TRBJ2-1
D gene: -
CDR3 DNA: TGCAGTGCTAGAGATCGAGGTAGGAGGGCCAATGAGCAGTTCTTC
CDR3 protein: CSARDRGRRANEQFF

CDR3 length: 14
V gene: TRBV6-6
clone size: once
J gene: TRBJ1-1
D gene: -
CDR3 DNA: TGTGCCAGCAGTTCCCGGGGCATGAACACTGAAGCTTTCTTT
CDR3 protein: CASSSRGMNTEAFF

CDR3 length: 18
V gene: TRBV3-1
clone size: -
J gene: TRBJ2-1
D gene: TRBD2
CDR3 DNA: TGTGCCAGCAGCCAAGCCCTGAGCGGGACTCGAAGGAACAATGAGCAGTTCTTC
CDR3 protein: CASSQALSGTRRNNEQFF

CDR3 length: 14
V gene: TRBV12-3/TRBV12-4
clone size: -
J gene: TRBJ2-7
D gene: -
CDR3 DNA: TGTGCCAGCAGGGGCGGCCTCAGCTCCTACGAGCAGTACTTC
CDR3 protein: CASRGGLSSYEQYF

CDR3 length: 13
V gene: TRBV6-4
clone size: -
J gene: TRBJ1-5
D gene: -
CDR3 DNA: TGTGCCAGCAGTAGGGAGGAGAATCAGCCCCAGCATTTT
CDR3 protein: CASSREENQPQHF

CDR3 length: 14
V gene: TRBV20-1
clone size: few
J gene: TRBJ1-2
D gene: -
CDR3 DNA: TGCAGTGCTAGAGATTTGGACAGAAACTATGGCTACACCTTC
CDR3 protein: CSARDLDRNYGYTF

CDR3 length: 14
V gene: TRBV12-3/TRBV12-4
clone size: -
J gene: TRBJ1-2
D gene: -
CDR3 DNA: TGTGCCAGCAGTTCAGGGAGTCCTAACTATGGCTACACCTTC
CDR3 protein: CASSSGSPNYGYTF

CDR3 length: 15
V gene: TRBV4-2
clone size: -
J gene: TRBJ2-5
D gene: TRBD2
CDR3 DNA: TGTGCCAGCAGCGCGATGGGGACTAGCGGCGAGACCCAGTACTTC
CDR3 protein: CASSAMGTSGETQYF

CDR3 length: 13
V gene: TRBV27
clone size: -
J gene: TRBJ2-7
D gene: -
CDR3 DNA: TGTGCCAGCAGTCCCGGGGCCTCCTACGAGCAGTACTTC
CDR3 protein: CASSPGASYEQYF

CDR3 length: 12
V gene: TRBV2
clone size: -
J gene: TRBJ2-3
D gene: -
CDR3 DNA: TGTGCCAGCGCACCAGGGGCAGATACGCAGTATTTT
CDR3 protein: CASAPGADTQYF

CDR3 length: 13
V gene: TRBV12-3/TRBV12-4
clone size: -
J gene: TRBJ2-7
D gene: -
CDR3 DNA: TGTGCCAGCAGTTTTAGCAGGGCAAACGAGCAGTACTTC
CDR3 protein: CASSFSRANEQYF

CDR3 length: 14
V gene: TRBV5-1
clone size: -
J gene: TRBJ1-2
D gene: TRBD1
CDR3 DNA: TGCGCCAGCAGCTTGGGGGGACAGAGCTATGGCTACACCTTC
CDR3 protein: CASSLGGQSYGYTF

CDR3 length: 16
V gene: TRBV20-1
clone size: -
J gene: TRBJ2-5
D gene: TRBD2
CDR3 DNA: TGCAGTGCTCCCCTTCTTAGCGGGAGGGCCCCAGAGACCCAGTACTTC
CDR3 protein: CSAPLLSGRAPETQYF

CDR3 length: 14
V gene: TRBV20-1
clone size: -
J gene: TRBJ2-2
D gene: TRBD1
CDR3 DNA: TGCAGTGCTCGGACAGGGGGAGCCACCGGGGAGCTGTTTTTT
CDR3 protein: CSARTGGATGELFF

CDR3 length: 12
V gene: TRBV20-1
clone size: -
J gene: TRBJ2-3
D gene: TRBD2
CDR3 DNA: TGCAGTGCAACGGGACTATCCAATACGCAGTATTTT
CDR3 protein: CSATGLSNTQYF

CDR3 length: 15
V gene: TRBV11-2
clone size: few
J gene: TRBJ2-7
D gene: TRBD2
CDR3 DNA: TGTGCCAGCAGCTTGGAAAGCGGGAGAGTCCACGAGCAGTACTTC
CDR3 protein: CASSLESGRVHEQYF

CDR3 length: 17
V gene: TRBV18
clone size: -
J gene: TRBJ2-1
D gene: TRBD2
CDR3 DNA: TGTGCCAGCTCACCCTCAGCTAGCGGGACGTCCTACAATGAGCAGTTCTTC
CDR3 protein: CASSPSASGTSYNEQFF

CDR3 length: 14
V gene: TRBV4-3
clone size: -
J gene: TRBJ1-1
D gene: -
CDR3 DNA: TGCGCCAGCAGCCAAGATAGCGGGACGGGTGAAGCTTTCTTT
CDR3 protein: CASSQDSGTGEAFF

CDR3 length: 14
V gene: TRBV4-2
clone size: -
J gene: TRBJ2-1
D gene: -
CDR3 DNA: TGTGCCAGCAGCCAAGCAGGGTCCTACAATGAGCAGTTCTTC
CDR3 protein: CASSQAGSYNEQFF

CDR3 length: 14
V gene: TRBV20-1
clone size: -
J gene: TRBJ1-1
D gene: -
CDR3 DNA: TGCAGTGCTAGAGCGGGACATAAGAACACTGAAGCTTTCTTT
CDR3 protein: CSARAGHKNTEAFF

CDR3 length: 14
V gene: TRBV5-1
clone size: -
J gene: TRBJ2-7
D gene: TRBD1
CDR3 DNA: TGCGCCAGCACCATCCGTGACAGGGTGTACGAGCAGTACTTC
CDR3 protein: CASTIRDRVYEQYF

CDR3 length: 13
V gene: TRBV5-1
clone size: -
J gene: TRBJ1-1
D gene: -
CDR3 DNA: TGCGCCAGCAGCTCACAGGAGAACACTGAAGCTTTCTTT
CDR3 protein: CASSSQENTEAFF

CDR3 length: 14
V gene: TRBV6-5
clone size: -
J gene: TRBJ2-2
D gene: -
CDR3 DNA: TGTGCCAGCAGTTACTATTCGGCCACCGGGGAGCTGTTTTTT
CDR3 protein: CASSYYSATGELFF

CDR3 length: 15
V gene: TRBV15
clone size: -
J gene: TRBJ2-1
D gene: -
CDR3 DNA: TGTGCCACCAGCAGAGCTCCCCGAACCTACAATGAGCAGTTCTTC
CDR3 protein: CATSRAPRTYNEQFF

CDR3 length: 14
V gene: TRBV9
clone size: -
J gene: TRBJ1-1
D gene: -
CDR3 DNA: TGTGCCAGCAGCGTAGCACAATGGAACACTGAAGCTTTCTTT
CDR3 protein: CASSVAQWNTEAFF

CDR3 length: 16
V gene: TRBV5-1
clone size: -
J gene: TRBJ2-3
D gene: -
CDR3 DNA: TGCGCCAGCAGCCGCCGTCCAGGACAGAGCACAGATACGCAGTATTTT
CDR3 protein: CASSRRPGQSTDTQYF

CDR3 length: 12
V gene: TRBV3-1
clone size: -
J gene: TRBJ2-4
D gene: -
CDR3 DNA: TGTGCCAGCAGCCATCAGGAGAACATTCAGTACTTC
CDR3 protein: CASSHQENIQYF

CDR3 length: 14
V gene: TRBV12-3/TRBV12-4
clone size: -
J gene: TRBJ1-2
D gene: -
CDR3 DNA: TGTGCCAGCAGTTTTCCGGGACGGAGCTATGGCTACACCTTC
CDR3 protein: CASSFPGRSYGYTF